A single T cell receptor (beta chain) is shown here with its context. Its cognate antigen has yet to be identified. It has no much larger one-base neighbor in the sample; base qualities were not kept. The data were taken from a study of control samples from healthy donors and cancer patients (TCRdb year 2020). Reading the germline V gene (reference sequence) gives CDR1 SGHNT and CDR2 YYREEE. V was cut back by 4 bases and J by 5 bases, leaving a gap of 18 bases between them. The CDR3 sequence holds 15 residues, the cysteine and phenylalanine included. CDR3 DNA is the only sequence kept; it has 45 bases, read in frame from the first base. The method was the immunoSEQ multiplex PCR assay. Here the immuneACCESS table is served through TCRdb, limited to in-frame sequences with V and J called. Missing clones are a known gap in these copies; in checked studies unresolved V genes cover under half, and the rest lacks a known reason. Here the sample has around 68,000 clones; around 84% occur a single time. In total, the top ten clones hold about 15% of the sample.

The clonotype originates from a man aged 45-65 years in good health. The chain joins TRBV5-4 to TRBJ2-5; the D gene is possibly TRBD1 or TRBD2, with 5 bases matching each. Sequenced input: blood. In nucleotide form, the sequence is TGTGCCAGCAGCACAGCCGGGACGGCGAGGGAGACCCAGTACTTC. This encodes CASSTAGTARETQYF.